These 27 T cell receptor beta chains were all obtained from the same sample, sequenced in a study of blood T cell repertoires in COVID-19. Using immunoSEQ multiplex PCR, the repertoire was profiled, and TCRdb retains in-frame clones only, with some absent. This sample has roughly 300,000 clones; less than 85% occur once, and the top ten carry about 2.3%. The sequenced material came from PBMCs or T cells enriched from blood (not recorded which). The source of these receptors is a woman aged 50 to 60 who had recovered from COVID-19.

The V call is TRBV5-1, the J call TRBJ1-4; 7 bases map to TRBD1. Per germline, CDR1 SGHRS and CDR2 YFSETQ. Trimming removed 4 bases from V and 0 bases from J; junction bases left unmatched: 3. The length of the CDR3 is 15 residues. The CDR3 region has the DNA TGCGCCAGCAGCAGACAGGGTGCAACTAATGAAAAACTGTTTTTT. This codes for CASSRQGATNEKLFF.

This chain uses TRBV7-9 with TRBJ2-1, with 7 bases lining up with TRBD1. The CDR3 extends over 11 amino acids. Germline loops: CDR1 SEHNR, CDR2 FQNEAQ (reference sequence). V gave up 11 bases and J gave up 10 bases; unmatched junction bases: 8. The CDR3 DNA follows: TGTGCCTCTCACCGACAGGGAGAGCAGTTCTTC. Protein sequence: CASHRQGEQFF.

The chain employs TRBV5-5 and TRBJ2-1, with a tentative D call TRBD2 (6 bases). CDR3 length equals 13 residues. Germline V lookup: CDR1 SGHKS, CDR2 YYEKEE (reference sequence). Trimming took 4 bases from V and 8 from J, leaving 13 bases between them. The CDR3 protein is CASSPVEGHEQFF. The CDR3 DNA is TGTGCCAGCAGCCCGGTGGAGGGGCATGAGCAGTTCTTC.

This rearrangement joins TRBV27 to TRBJ1-4; D gene unclear. The V end was cut by 5 bases, the J end by 7 bases, with 17 bases between. The CDR3 totals 15 residues. Germline V gene data show CDR1 as MNHEY and CDR2 as SMNVEV (reference sequence). DNA of the CDR3: TGTGCCAGCAGTCCATTACCCTATTCTCGTGAAAAACTGTTTTTT. Its translation is CASSPLPYSREKLFF. The variable domain in full, completed from reference TRBV27 and TRBJ1-4, reads EAQVTQNPRYLITVTGKKLTVTCSQNMNHEYMSWYRQDPGLGLRQIYYSMNVEVTDKGDVPEGYKVSRKEKRNFPLILESPSPNQTSLYFCASSPLPYSREKLFFGSGTQLSVL.

The rearrangement joins TRBV28 to TRBJ1-2, with 7 nucleotides matching TRBD1. CDR1 and CDR2 (germline): MDHEN, SYDVKM. V dropped 6 bases and J dropped 4; count of bases not matched to a gene: 11. CDR3 length: 15 amino acids. The CDR3 sequence: CASSSPGQTPYGYTF. DNA of the CDR3: TGTGCCAGCAGCTCCCCGGGACAGACCCCCTATGGCTACACCTTC.

The V gene is TRBV4-1, the J gene TRBJ1-1; 8 bases match TRBD1. There are 16 residues in the CDR3. The germline CDR1 and CDR2 sequences are MGHRA and YSYEKL. V shed 3 bases and J 4 bases; nucleotides not matched to a gene: 10. CDR3 nucleotide sequence: TGCGCCAGCAGCCACAGCCAGACAGGGGTGAGCACTGAAGCTTTCTTT. This gives the protein CASSHSQTGVSTEAFF.

This clone was recorded only once. The chain carries TRBV11-3 and TRBJ1-1; D is ambiguous. V was shortened by 2 bases and J by 1 base, with 5 bases between the two germline ends. This CDR3 region has 13 residues. Per germline, CDR1 SGHNT and CDR2 YENEEA. The CDR3 reads CASSLWQNTEAFF. Here the CDR3 DNA reads TGTGCCAGCAGCTTATGGCAGAACACTGAAGCTTTCTTT.

V usage is TRBV9 and J usage is TRBJ2-7, with D possibly matching TRBD1 (6 bases). CDR1 is SGDLS and CDR2 is YYNGEE in the germline V gene. The V end lost 8 bases, the J end lost 2 bases, and 26 bases lay between the germline ends. This CDR3 is built from 17 residues. For the CDR3, the DNA is TGTGCCAGGAACGGACAGCAACAGGGACAACGCCCCTACGAGCAGTACTTC. It is translated as CARNGQQQGQRPYEQYF. Full variable domain (remainder filled in from reference TRBV9 and TRBJ2-7): DSGVTQTPKHLITATGQRVTLRCSPRSGDLSVYWYQQSLDQGLQFLIQYYNGEERAKGNILERFSAQQFPDLHSELNLSSLELGDSALYFCARNGQQQGQRPYEQYFGPGTRLTVT.

The V call is TRBV5-4, the J call TRBJ2-1; TRBD2 matches at 10 bases. V lost 4 bases, J lost 9 bases, and 7 bases stayed unmatched. Germline CDR1 SGHNT, CDR2 YYREEE (reference sequence). CDR3 length equals 14 residues. The CDR3: CASSRSGGIGEQFF. The CDR3 DNA is TGTGCCAGCAGCCGTAGCGGGGGGATTGGTGAGCAGTTCTTC.

J is TRBJ1-2 and V is TRBV28; tentatively, D is TRBD1 (5 bases). The CDR3 has 14 residues. Deletions cut 7 bases from V and 0 bases from J, with 12 bases between. CDR1 is MDHEN, CDR2 SYDVKM, per germline. The CDR3 region is CASIHGAANYGYTF. The CDR3 DNA reads TGTGCCAGCATTCATGGGGCAGCTAACTATGGCTACACCTTC.

The chain employs TRBV30 and TRBJ1-2; TRBD1 might be the D (6 bases). CDR3 length equals 14 residues. Germline V CDR1 and CDR2: GTSNPN, SVGIG (reference sequence). Trimming shortened V by 2 bases and J by 6 bases, and 16 bases separated the two germline ends. The CDR3 nucleotides read TGTGCCTGGAGTACACAGGGTCCCAATGATGGCTACACCTTC. Amino acids: CAWSTQGPNDGYTF.

The chain links TRBV6-2 or TRBV6-3 to TRBJ2-7, with 7 bases matching TRBD1. The CDR3 sequence is 16 residues long. Per germline, CDR1 MNHEY and CDR2 SVGEGT. Trimming took 0 bases from V and 0 from J; bases not matched to a gene: 5. Here the CDR3 reads CASSYSHRGDSYEQYF. DNA for the CDR3: TGTGCCAGCAGTTACTCCCACAGGGGAGACTCCTACGAGCAGTACTTC.

This clone was picked up a small number of times. This chain joins TRBV5-1 and TRBJ2-1, with 11 nucleotides matching TRBD2. The CDR3 sequence is 16 residues long. Germline V CDR1 and CDR2: SGHRS, YFSETQ. V shed 2 bases and J 5 bases; nucleotides not matched to a gene: 6. For the CDR3, the DNA is TGCGCCAGCAGCTTACCGACTAGCGGGGCGGACAATGAGCAGTTCTTC. Translated, it gives CASSLPTSGADNEQFF.

This chain links TRBV20-1 with TRBJ2-3; D ambiguous. Germline V lookup: CDR1 DFQATT, CDR2 SNEGSKA (reference sequence). Trimming stripped 3 bases from V and 6 bases from J, with 10 bases between. The CDR3 is 12 residues long. CDR3: CSASLGFDTQYF. In nucleotides, the CDR3 is TGCAGTGCTAGTCTTGGCTTTGATACGCAGTATTTT.

This clone was picked up a small number of times. V is TRBV3-1 (or the pseudogene TRBV3-2) and J is TRBJ2-3, with D possibly being TRBD1 (6 bases). The CDR3 runs to 15 residues. V lost 0 bases and J lost 4, with 11 bases in between. Germline V lookup: CDR1 LGHDT, CDR2 YNNKEL (reference sequence). CDR3: CASSQDQGSPDTQYF. DNA for the CDR3: TGTGCCAGCAGCCAAGATCAGGGGAGCCCAGATACGCAGTATTTT.

This chain joins TRBV7-3 and TRBJ2-5, with 7 bases fitting TRBD1. The V gene's germline CDR1 is SGHTA and CDR2 FQGTGA. This CDR3 has 15 amino acids. The junction had 12 bases not matched to a gene; V was cut back by 6 bases and J by 5 bases. Written as DNA, the CDR3 is TGTGCCAGCAGTCGCACAGGGGTAACGGGTGAGACCCAGTACTTC. This sequence encodes CASSRTGVTGETQYF.

This clone appeared a single time. J is TRBJ1-6 and V is TRBV14, with 8 bases that match TRBD1. Trimming removed 0 bases from V and 10 bases from J; junction bases left unmatched: 5. CDR1 is SGHDN, CDR2 FVKESK, per germline. The CDR3 loop spans 15 amino acids. The chain's CDR3 is CASSQESRGHSPLHF. In DNA, the CDR3 is TGTGCCAGCAGCCAAGAGTCCAGGGGGCACTCACCCCTCCACTTT.

The chain joins TRBV2 to TRBJ2-3, with 7 bases lining up with TRBD2. J gave up 3 bases and V 5 bases, and 2 bases lay outside the gene matches. CDR1 SNHLY and CDR2 FYNNEI come from the germline V gene. The CDR3 sequence is 13 residues long. CDR3 in amino acids: CASSRTRTDTQYF. As DNA, the CDR3 is TGTGCCAGCAGTAGGACTAGAACAGATACGCAGTATTTT.

The chain links TRBV27 to TRBJ2-7; D gene unclear. V dropped 5 bases and J dropped 2 bases, with 10 bases sitting between them. This CDR3 spans 13 amino acids. Per the germline V gene, CDR1 is MNHEY and CDR2 is SMNVEV (reference sequence). Written as DNA, the CDR3 is TGTGCCAGCAGTCTGAAGCTGGCCTACGAGCAGTACTTC. Amino acid sequence: CASSLKLAYEQYF.

This clone was seen just once. The chain is built from TRBV11-3 and TRBJ2-5; 12 bases map to TRBD2. The germline V gene encodes CDR1 SGHNT and CDR2 YENEEA. V shed 5 bases and J 5 bases; nucleotides not matched to a gene: 3. The CDR3 runs to 14 residues. The chain's CDR3 is CASSPGLAGETQYF. In nucleotides, the CDR3 is TGTGCCAGCAGCCCAGGACTAGCGGGGGAGACCCAGTACTTC.

The V call is TRBV5-1, the J call TRBJ2-5; maybe TRBD1 (6 bases). The germline CDR1 and CDR2 sequences are SGHRS and YFSETQ. The CDR3 spans 14 residues. Deletions cut 0 bases from V and 3 bases from J, with 9 bases between. The CDR3 DNA follows: TGCGCCAGCAGCTTGGACAGGGCGAAAGAGACCCAGTACTTC. Translation gives CASSLDRAKETQYF.

The chain has TRBV9 and TRBJ2-1; the D gene is possibly TRBD2 (5 bases). Trimming took 0 bases from V and 4 from J, leaving 11 bases between them. Germline assignment: CDR1 SGDLS and CDR2 YYNGEE. There are 15 residues in the CDR3. For the CDR3, the DNA is TGTGCCAGCAGCGTAGGGCTAGCTTCTTACAATGAGCAGTTCTTC. This gives the protein CASSVGLASYNEQFF.

The J gene is TRBJ1-5, the V gene TRBV30, with D perhaps TRBD1 (6 bases). V lost 3 bases to trimming and J lost 0 bases, with 9 bases between them. Germline CDR1 reads GTSNPN; CDR2 reads SVGIG (reference sequence). The CDR3 spans 14 residues. The CDR3 is CAWRGAASNQPQHF. The CDR3 DNA reads TGTGCCTGGAGGGGGGCAGCTAGCAATCAGCCCCAGCATTTT.

V is TRBV29-1 and J is TRBJ1-6, with D uncertain. Germline V gives CDR1 SQVTM, CDR2 ANQGSEA. Trimming removed 1 base from V and 10 bases from J, with 11 bases in between. This CDR3 comprises 13 residues. CDR3 region: CSVEVSAGSPLHF. The DNA for the CDR3 is TGCAGCGTTGAAGTGAGTGCGGGGTCACCCCTCCACTTT.

This chain uses TRBV19 with TRBJ2-4; 8 positions agree with TRBD1. Looked up from germline, CDR1 is LNHDA and CDR2 is SQIVND (reference sequence). The CDR3 sequence is 13 residues long. V dropped 8 bases and J dropped 6; count of bases not matched to a gene: 6. The CDR3 sequence is CASATGGGNIQYF. The CDR3 nucleotides read TGTGCCAGTGCTACAGGGGGAGGAAACATTCAGTACTTC.

The rearrangement uses TRBV10-2 and TRBJ2-1; possibly TRBD1 for D (5 bases). CDR3 length: 13 amino acids. CDR1 WSHSY and CDR2 SAAADI come from the germline V gene. V lost 10 bases and J lost 4, with 14 bases in between. CDR3 amino acids: CATENNRYNEQFF. The CDR3 DNA follows: TGCGCCACCGAAAATAACAGGTACAATGAGCAGTTCTTC.

This clone turned up a few times. The chain joins TRBV19 to TRBJ1-2; D not certain. This CDR3 has 14 residues. Trimming removed 3 bases from V and 3 bases from J, with 11 bases in between. Germline values: CDR1 LNHDA, CDR2 SQIVND (reference sequence). CDR3 sequence reads: CASSIPGGDYGYTF. The CDR3 nucleotides read TGTGCCAGTAGTATTCCAGGAGGAGACTATGGCTACACCTTC. Full variable domain (remainder filled in from reference TRBV19 and TRBJ1-2): DGGITQSPKYLFRKEGQNVTLSCEQNLNHDAMYWYRQDPGQGLRLIYYSQIVNDFQKGDIAEGYSVSREKKESFPLTVTSAQKNPTAFYLCASSIPGGDYGYTFGSGTRLTVV.